The rows below give T cell receptor beta chains drawn from one sample of a study of blood T cell repertoires in COVID-19. Method: immunoSEQ multiplex PCR; TCRdb's copy keeps in-frame clones and lacks some. The sample lists roughly 300,000 clones; 65% to 85% were seen once. Source material: peripheral blood. These receptors were obtained from a woman between 45 and 65 years old with acute or convalescent COVID-19. Each CDR3 is given with its conserved first and last residue. A D gene is named only where the DNA matches it firmly. A clone size is listed for some rows: how often the clone was seen (once, few, many), or a class if it is expanded.

TRBV24-1,NA,TRBD2,TRBJ2-1,16,CATSVGLADIYNEQFF,TGTGCCACCAGTGTCGGACTAGCGGACATCTACAATGAGCAGTTCTTC
TRBV2,NA,NA,TRBJ2-7,10,CASSTYEQYF,TGTGCCAGCTCCACCTACGAGCAGTACTTC
TRBV5-1,NA,NA,TRBJ1-1,15,CASRGSGGMNTEAFF,TGCGCCAGCAGGGGGTCAGGAGGAATGAACACTGAAGCTTTCTTT
TRBV2,NA,TRBD2,TRBJ2-1,11,CASSLRLATFF,TGTGCCAGCAGCCTCAGACTAGCGACGTTCTTC
TRBV7-6,NA,NA,TRBJ2-1,15,CASSLDLARSDEQFF,TGTGCCAGCAGCTTAGACTTGGCGCGGTCGGATGAGCAGTTCTTC
TRBV5-1,many,TRBD1,TRBJ1-6,15,CASSSGTGRNSPLHF,TGCGCCAGCAGCTCCGGGACAGGGCGGAATTCACCCCTCCACTTT
TRBV10-3,NA,NA,TRBJ1-6,15,CAISEFGGPNSPLHF,TGTGCCATCAGTGAATTCGGGGGGCCGAATTCACCCCTCCACTTT
TRBV27,NA,NA,TRBJ1-5,14,CASSFAGANQPQHF,TGTGCCAGCAGTTTTGCAGGGGCCAATCAGCCCCAGCATTTT
TRBV19,NA,TRBD1,TRBJ1-1,15,CASSPVTGVGTEAFF,TGTGCCAGTAGTCCAGTGACAGGGGTTGGCACTGAAGCTTTCTTT
TRBV7-2,NA,TRBD1,TRBJ1-6,17,CASSLGRQGKYDSPLHF,TGTGCCAGCAGCTTAGGGAGACAGGGGAAGTATGATTCACCCCTCCACTTT
TRBV7-9,NA,NA,TRBJ1-4,16,CASSLDRVAGNEKLFF,TGTGCCAGCAGCTTAGACAGGGTGGCTGGGAATGAAAAACTGTTTTTT
TRBV19,NA,NA,TRBJ1-2,14,CASSVDRGSYGYTF,TGTGCCAGTAGCGTTGACCGGGGGAGCTATGGCTACACCTTC
TRBV29-1,NA,NA,TRBJ2-7,12,CSVGLTSYEQYF,TGCAGCGTGGGGCTTACTTCCTACGAGCAGTACTTC
TRBV5-1,NA,TRBD1,TRBJ1-4,14,CASSLGQGDEKLFF,TGCGCCAGCAGCTTGGGGCAGGGGGATGAAAAACTGTTTTTT
TRBV3-1/TRBV3-2,NA,TRBD2,TRBJ2-1,16,CASSPGGTSGDNEQFF,TGTGCCAGCAGCCCGGGGGGGACTAGCGGGGACAATGAGCAGTTCTTC
TRBV4-2,NA,NA,TRBJ1-2,16,CASSQEEGRLIDGYTF,TGTGCCAGCAGCCAAGAGGAAGGCAGGTTGATAGATGGCTACACCTTC
TRBV24-1,once,NA,TRBJ1-1,13,CATRDSDRTEAFF,TGTGCCACCAGGGACAGCGACCGCACTGAAGCTTTCTTT
TRBV27,NA,NA,TRBJ2-7,12,CASSQGTYEQYF,TGTGCCAGCAGTCAGGGGACCTACGAGCAGTACTTC
TRBV3-1/TRBV3-2,once,NA,TRBJ2-5,16,CASSQEGASYRETQYF,TGTGCCAGCAGCCAAGAAGGAGCTAGTTATCGAGAGACCCAGTACTTC
TRBV5-6,NA,NA,TRBJ1-5,16,CASSLAEHPSNQPQHF,TGTGCCAGCAGCTTGGCCGAACACCCTAGCAATCAGCCCCAGCATTTT
TRBV5-1,NA,TRBD2,TRBJ2-1,14,CASSPPGLDNEQFF,TGCGCCAGCAGCCCGCCCGGACTAGACAATGAGCAGTTCTTC
TRBV7-6,NA,NA,TRBJ1-3,15,CASSPLDNSGNTIYF,TGTGCCAGCAGCCCTTTGGACAACTCTGGAAACACCATATATTTT
TRBV7-9,NA,TRBD1,TRBJ1-3,14,CASSGLGQDHTIYF,TGTGCCAGCAGCGGACTGGGACAGGATCACACCATATATTTT
TRBV11-3,NA,TRBD1,TRBJ2-3,14,CASSHRDRGDTQYF,TGTGCCAGCAGCCACCGGGACAGGGGTGATACGCAGTATTTT
TRBV7-2,once,TRBD2,TRBJ2-4,15,CASSPGLAGVNIQYF,TGTGCCAGCAGCCCGGGACTAGCGGGAGTTAACATTCAGTACTTC
TRBV11-2,NA,NA,TRBJ2-7,14,CASSSMLTAYEQYF,TGTGCCAGCAGCTCTATGTTGACAGCCTACGAGCAGTACTTC
TRBV4-2,NA,TRBD2,TRBJ2-1,17,CASSQLGTSGRHNEQFF,TGTGCCAGCAGCCAGCTAGGGACTAGCGGGAGGCACAATGAGCAGTTCTTC
TRBV3-1/TRBV3-2,NA,TRBD2,TRBJ2-2,16,CASSQGSGSNTGELFF,TGTGCCAGCAGCCAAGGTAGCGGGAGCAACACCGGGGAGCTGTTTTTT
TRBV11-2,NA,NA,TRBJ2-7,13,CASSLGQIYEQYF,TGTGCCAGCAGCTTAGGACAGATCTACGAGCAGTACTTC
TRBV24-1,NA,NA,TRBJ1-2,15,CATSDSTGEFYGYTF,TGTGCCACCAGTGACTCGACAGGCGAGTTCTATGGCTACACCTTC
TRBV5-1,NA,TRBD1,TRBJ2-7,15,CASSLSGQDSYEQYF,TGCGCCAGCAGCTTGTCCGGACAGGACTCCTACGAGCAGTACTTC
TRBV7-2,NA,TRBD1,TRBJ1-1,17,CASSLAGTGARGTEAFF,TGTGCCAGCAGCTTAGCAGGGACAGGGGCGCGAGGAACTGAAGCTTTCTTT
TRBV15,once,TRBD2,TRBJ2-1,17,CATSRVGSGGANNEQFF,TGTGCCACCAGCAGAGTTGGTAGCGGGGGGGCAAACAATGAGCAGTTCTTC
TRBV7-9,NA,NA,TRBJ2-1,14,CASSAGPRGSEQFF,TGTGCCAGCAGCGCGGGACCCCGTGGCAGTGAGCAGTTCTTC
TRBV4-1,few,TRBD1,TRBJ1-2,13,CASSLGTVYGYTF,TGCGCCAGCAGCCTAGGGACAGTTTATGGCTACACCTTC
TRBV3-1/TRBV3-2,NA,TRBD2,TRBJ2-5,13,CASSHGGLETQYF,TGTGCCAGCAGCCACGGGGGGTTGGAGACCCAGTACTTC
TRBV4-1,few,NA,TRBJ1-4,17,CASSHPKGSGSNEKLFF,TGCGCCAGCAGCCACCCGAAGGGGTCAGGTTCTAATGAAAAACTGTTTTTT
TRBV3-1/TRBV3-2,NA,NA,TRBJ2-3,13,CASQRATTDTQYF,TGTGCCAGCCAGAGAGCGACCACAGATACGCAGTATTTT